Each of the 5 T cell receptor beta chains below was sequenced from the same sample in a study of technical replicates of blood from a handful of donors. Clones were sequenced by immunoSEQ multiplex PCR, and TCRdb holds only the in-frame ones, with some missing. This table has tens of thousands of clones, 95% to 97% appearing once. Specimen: T cells isolated from PBMCs. The receptors originated from a human donor in good health.

The genes are TRBV4-2 and TRBJ2-7; 8 bases align to TRBD1. The CDR3 totals 14 residues. Trimming removed 3 bases from V and 4 bases from J; junction bases left unmatched: 5. Germline CDR1 LGHNA, CDR2 YNFKEQ. The CDR3 DNA reads as TGTGCCAGCAGCCAGTCGCAGGGGGCGTACGAGCAGTACTTC. It translates to CASSQSQGAYEQYF.

The chain employs TRBV14 and TRBJ2-7; D call uncertain. Germline values: CDR1 SGHDN, CDR2 FVKESK. V was pared by 3 bases and J by 0 bases, with 9 bases between. CDR3 size: 14 residues. The CDR3 spells CASSQLFSSYEQYF. DNA for the CDR3: TGTGCCAGCAGCCAGTTGTTTAGCTCCTACGAGCAGTACTTC.

This sequence joins TRBV5-6 and TRBJ1-3; weak D call: TRBD1 (6 bases). The germline gives CDR1 SGHDT, CDR2 YYEEEE. The V end lost 2 bases, the J end lost 2 bases, and 11 bases lay between the germline ends. The CDR3 covers 15 residues. This CDR3 is CASSFTGNPGNTIYF. The DNA for the CDR3 is TGTGCCAGCAGCTTTACAGGGAACCCTGGAAACACCATATATTTT. The full variable domain, rest sourced from reference TRBV5-6 and TRBJ1-3, is DAGVTQSPTHLIKTRGQQVTLRCSPKSGHDTVSWYQQALGQGPQFIFQYYEEEERQRGNFPDRFSGHQFPNYSSELNVNALLLGDSALYLCASSFTGNPGNTIYFGEGSWLTVV.

This rearrangement joins TRBV5-1 to TRBJ1-4, with D perhaps TRBD1 (5 bases). V lost 1 base and J lost 8, with 9 bases in between. CDR1 and CDR2 (germline): SGHRS, YFSETQ. The CDR3 sequence is 13 residues long. In DNA, the CDR3 is TGCGCCAGCAGCTTGTGGCAGGGAGAAAAACTGTTTTTT. Translating it yields CASSLWQGEKLFF. The full variable domain, completed using reference TRBV5-1 and TRBJ1-4, is KAGVTQTPRYLIKTRGQQVTLSCSPISGHRSVSWYQQTPGQGLQFLFEYFSETQRNKGNFPGRFSGRQFSNSRSEMNVSTLELGDSALYLCASSLWQGEKLFFGSGTQLSVL.

The rearrangement joins TRBV5-1 to TRBJ2-1, with 7 bases that match TRBD2. Germline V gives CDR1 SGHRS, CDR2 YFSETQ. The CDR3 totals 15 residues. V lost 1 base to trimming and J lost 3 bases; unmatched junction nucleotides: 4. The CDR3 region is CASSLQTGGYNEQFF. CDR3 sequence (DNA): TGCGCCAGCAGCTTGCAAACGGGAGGCTACAATGAGCAGTTCTTC.